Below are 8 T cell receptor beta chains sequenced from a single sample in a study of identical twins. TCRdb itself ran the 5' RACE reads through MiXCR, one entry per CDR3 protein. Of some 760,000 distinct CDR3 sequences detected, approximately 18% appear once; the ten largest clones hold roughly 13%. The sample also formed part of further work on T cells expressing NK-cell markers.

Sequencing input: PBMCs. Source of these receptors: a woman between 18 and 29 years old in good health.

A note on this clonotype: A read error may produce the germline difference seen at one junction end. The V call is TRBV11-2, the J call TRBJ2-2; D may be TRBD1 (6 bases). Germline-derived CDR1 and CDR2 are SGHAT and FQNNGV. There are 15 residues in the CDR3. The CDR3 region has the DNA TGTGCCAGCAGTACGATTAGGGGGAGCACCCGGGAGCTGTTTTTT. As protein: CASSTIRGSTRELFF.

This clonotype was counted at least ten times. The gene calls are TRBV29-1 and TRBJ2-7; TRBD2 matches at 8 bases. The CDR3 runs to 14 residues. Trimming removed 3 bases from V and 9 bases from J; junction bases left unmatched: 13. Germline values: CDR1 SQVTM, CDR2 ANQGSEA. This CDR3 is CSVDVGTSGSGQYF. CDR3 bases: TGCAGCGTTGATGTAGGGACTAGTGGCAGCGGGCAGTACTTC.

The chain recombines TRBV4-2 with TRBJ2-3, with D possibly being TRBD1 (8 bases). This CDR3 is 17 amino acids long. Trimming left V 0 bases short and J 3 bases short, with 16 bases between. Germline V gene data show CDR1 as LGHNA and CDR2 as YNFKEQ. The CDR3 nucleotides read TGTGCCAGCAGCCAAGATCACAGGGGGGGTGGGACAGATACGCAGTATTTT. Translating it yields CASSQDHRGGGTDTQYF.

The CDR3 region is CASSSPVFEAFF. The CDR3 bases are TGTGCCAGCAGTTCACCCGTCTTTGAAGCTTTCTTT. The rearrangement uses TRBV7-9 and TRBJ1-1; D is undetermined. Per the germline V gene, CDR1 is SEHNR and CDR2 is FQNEAQ (reference sequence). V lost 6 bases and J lost 7, with 12 bases in between. The CDR3 consists of 12 residues.

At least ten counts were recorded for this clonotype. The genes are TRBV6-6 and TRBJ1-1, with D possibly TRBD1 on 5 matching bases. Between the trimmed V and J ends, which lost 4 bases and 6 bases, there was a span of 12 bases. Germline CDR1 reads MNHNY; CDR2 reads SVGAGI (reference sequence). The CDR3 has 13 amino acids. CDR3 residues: CASSSSGSAEAFF. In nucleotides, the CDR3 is TGTGCCAGCAGTTCCTCAGGGAGTGCTGAAGCTTTCTTT.

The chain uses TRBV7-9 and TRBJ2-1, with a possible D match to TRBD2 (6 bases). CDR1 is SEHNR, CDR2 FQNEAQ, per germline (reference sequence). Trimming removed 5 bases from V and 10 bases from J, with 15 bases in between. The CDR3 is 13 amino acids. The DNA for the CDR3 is TGTGCCAGCAGCCAAGTGGGACTTGGAGAGCAGTTCTTC. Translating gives CASSQVGLGEQFF.

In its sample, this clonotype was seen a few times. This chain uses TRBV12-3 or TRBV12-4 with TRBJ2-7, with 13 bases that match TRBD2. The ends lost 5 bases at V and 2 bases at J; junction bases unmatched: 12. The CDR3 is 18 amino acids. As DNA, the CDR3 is TGTGCCAGCAGTCCCGGGACTAGCGGGGTATCATATCCCTACGAGCAGTACTTC. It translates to CASSPGTSGVSYPYEQYF.

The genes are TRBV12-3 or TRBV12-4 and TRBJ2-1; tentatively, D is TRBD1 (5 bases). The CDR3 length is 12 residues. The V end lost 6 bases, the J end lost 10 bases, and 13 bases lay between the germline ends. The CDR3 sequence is CASSRDRREQFF. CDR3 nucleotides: TGTGCCAGCAGCCGCGACAGACGGGAGCAGTTCTTC.